This entry features one TCR beta chain sequence. The V end was cut by 6 bases, the J end by 0 bases, with 15 bases between. CDR3 length equals 15 residues. Germline assignment: CDR1 SGHRS and CDR2 YFSETQ. The data derive from a study of patients and donors after allogeneic stem cell transplantation. MiXCR, applied by TCRdb to the RT-PCR reads, yields one record per CDR3 protein. The data hold some 880,000 distinct CDR3 sequences, with more than 15% observed a single time. The material sequenced was blood, either unsorted or a sorted T cell fraction (not recorded which). The chain uses TRBV5-1 and TRBJ1-1; weak D call: TRBD1 (5 bases). This clonotype originated in a human donor who was either an allogeneic HSCT recipient or a stem cell or donor lymphocyte infusion donor (not recorded which). It is not recorded whose cells these are; they may come from a transplant donor. CDR3 region: CASTMGGGMNTEAFF. In DNA form, the CDR3 reads TGCGCCAGCACCATGGGTGGGGGGATGAACACTGAAGCTTTCTTT.